This TCR beta chain was captured in a study of T cells after posttransplantation cyclophosphamide. There are 17 residues in the CDR3. Per the germline V gene, CDR1 is LNHDA and CDR2 is SQIVND (reference sequence). The ends were cut back, 3 bases at V and 3 bases at J, with 20 bases in the middle. This clone was found once. The protocol was immunoSEQ multiplex PCR, while the TCRdb copy is restricted to in-frame clones and leaves out a portion. Among about 10,000 clones listed, roughly 98% were seen once. The V call is TRBV19, the J call TRBJ1-1, with D tentatively TRBD1 (5 bases). The specimen was naive CD8+ T cells sorted from PBMCs. The receptor was isolated from a man over 45 in good health, CMV-negative, and a related stem cell transplant donor. The CDR3 nucleotides read TGTGCCAGTAGTATGCCCACCGGGACTAATTTGGACACTGAAGCTTTCTTT. Residues: CASSMPTGTNLDTEAFF.